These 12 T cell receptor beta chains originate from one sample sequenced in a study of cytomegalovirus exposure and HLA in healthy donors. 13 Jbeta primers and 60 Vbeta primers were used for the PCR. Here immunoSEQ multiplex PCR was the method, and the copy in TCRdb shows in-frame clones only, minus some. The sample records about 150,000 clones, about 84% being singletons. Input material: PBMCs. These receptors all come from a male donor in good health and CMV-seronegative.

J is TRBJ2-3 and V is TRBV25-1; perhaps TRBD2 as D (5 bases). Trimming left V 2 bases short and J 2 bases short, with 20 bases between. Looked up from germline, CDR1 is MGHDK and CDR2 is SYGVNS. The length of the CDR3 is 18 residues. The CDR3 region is CASSEKSVMDFSTDTQYF. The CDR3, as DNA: TGTGCCAGCAGTGAAAAGTCAGTTATGGACTTCTCCACAGATACGCAGTATTTT.

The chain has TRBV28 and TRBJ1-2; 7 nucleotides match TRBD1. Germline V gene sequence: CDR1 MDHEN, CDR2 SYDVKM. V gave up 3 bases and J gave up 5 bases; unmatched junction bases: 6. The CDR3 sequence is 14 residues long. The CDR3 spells CASSFPGGDYGYTF. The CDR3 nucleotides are TGTGCCAGCAGTTTCCCAGGGGGAGATTATGGCTACACCTTC.

In DNA form, the CDR3 reads TGTGCCAGCAGTTTTACGTCCAGGGAATTATATGGCTACACCTTC. This translates into CASSFTSRELYGYTF. The gene calls are TRBV28 and TRBJ1-2; possible D gene TRBD1, 5 bases. V shed 3 bases and J shed 5 bases, with 16 bases lying between them. Germline CDR1 is MDHEN and CDR2 is SYDVKM. The CDR3 spans 15 residues.

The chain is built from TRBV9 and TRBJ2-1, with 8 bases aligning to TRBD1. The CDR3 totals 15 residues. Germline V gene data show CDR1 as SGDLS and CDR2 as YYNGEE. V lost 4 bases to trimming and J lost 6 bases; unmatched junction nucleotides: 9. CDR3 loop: CASSTGGTGVNEQFF. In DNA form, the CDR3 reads TGTGCCAGCAGCACAGGGGGTACGGGCGTCAATGAGCAGTTCTTC.

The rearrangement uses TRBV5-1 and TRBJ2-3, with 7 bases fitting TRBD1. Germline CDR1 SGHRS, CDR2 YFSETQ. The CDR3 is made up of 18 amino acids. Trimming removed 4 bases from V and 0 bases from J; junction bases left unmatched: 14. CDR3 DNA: TGCGCCAGCAGCCCGCAAAACAGGGGCCCCCCCAGCACAGATACGCAGTATTTT. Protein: CASSPQNRGPPSTDTQYF.

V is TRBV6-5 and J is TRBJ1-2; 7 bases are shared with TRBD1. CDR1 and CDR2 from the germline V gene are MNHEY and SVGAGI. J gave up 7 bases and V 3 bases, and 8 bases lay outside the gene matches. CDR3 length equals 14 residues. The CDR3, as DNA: TGTGCCAGCAGTTATGCTCCTGGGACAGCTGGCTACACCTTC. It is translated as CASSYAPGTAGYTF.

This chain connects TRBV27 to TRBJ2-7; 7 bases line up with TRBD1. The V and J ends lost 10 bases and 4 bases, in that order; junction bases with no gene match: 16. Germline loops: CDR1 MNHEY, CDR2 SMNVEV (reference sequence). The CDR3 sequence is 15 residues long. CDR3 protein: CATRPEAGGRYEQYF. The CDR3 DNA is TGTGCCACCAGACCGGAGGCAGGGGGTAGGTACGAGCAGTACTTC.

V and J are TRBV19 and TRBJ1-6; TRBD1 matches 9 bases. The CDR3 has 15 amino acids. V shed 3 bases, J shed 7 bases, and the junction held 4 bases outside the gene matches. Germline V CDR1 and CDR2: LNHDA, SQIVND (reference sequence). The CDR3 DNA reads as TGTGCCAGTAGTATCCAAGGACAGGGGAATTCACCCCTCCACTTT. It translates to CASSIQGQGNSPLHF.

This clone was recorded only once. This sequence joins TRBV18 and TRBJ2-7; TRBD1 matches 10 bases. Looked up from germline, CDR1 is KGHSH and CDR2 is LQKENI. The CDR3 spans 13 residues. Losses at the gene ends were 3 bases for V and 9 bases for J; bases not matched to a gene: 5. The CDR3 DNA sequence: TGTGCCAGCTCACCTGGACAGGGGGGGTCGCAGTACTTC. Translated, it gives CASSPGQGGSQYF.

DNA for the CDR3: TGTGCCAGCAGCTTGATGGGTCCAGCGGGATACAATGAGCAGTTCTTC. It translates to CASSLMGPAGYNEQFF. The genes are TRBV5-6 and TRBJ2-1; 7 positions match TRBD2. Germline V gene lookup returns CDR1 SGHDT and CDR2 YYEEEE. The junction had 8 bases not matched to a gene; V was cut back by 1 base and J by 4 bases. The CDR3 totals 16 residues.

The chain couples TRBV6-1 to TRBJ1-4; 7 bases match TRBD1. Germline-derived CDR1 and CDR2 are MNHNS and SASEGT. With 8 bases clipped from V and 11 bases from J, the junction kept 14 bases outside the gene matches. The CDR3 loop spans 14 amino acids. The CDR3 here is CASDGTVTGRKLFF. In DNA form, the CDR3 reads TGTGCCAGCGATGGGACAGTAACCGGAAGGAAACTGTTTTTT.

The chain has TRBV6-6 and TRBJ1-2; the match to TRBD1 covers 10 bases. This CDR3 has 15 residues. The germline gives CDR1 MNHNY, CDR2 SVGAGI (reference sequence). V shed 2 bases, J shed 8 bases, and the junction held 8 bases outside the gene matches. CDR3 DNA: TGTGCCAGCAGTTACGACGGACAGGGGGTGAGCGGCTACACCTTC. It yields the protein CASSYDGQGVSGYTF.